This T cell receptor beta chain was sequenced during a study of CD4 T cells in relation to SARS-CoV-2 and coronaviruses. Study details: TCR beta CDR3s were sequenced after roughly ten-day antigen culture of PBMCs. Whole-study results and caveats: SARS-CoV-2-driven expansion was significantly weaker in crossreactive than monoreactive clones.

CDR3 length equals 15 residues. V shed 7 bases and J 0 bases; nucleotides not matched to a gene: 7. CDR1 MDHEN and CDR2 SYDVKM come from the germline V gene. Before the COVID-19 pandemic, during about 2011-2019, CD4+ T cells were taken from unexposed donors. After roughly ten days of culture, CD4+ T cells were isolated. Unexposed-donor CD4+ T cells were probed with SARS-CoV-2 S/N and four cold-coronavirus spikes, cells permitting. A word on this clone: Its antigen remains unidentified.

TCRdb's table, derived via immunoSEQ multiplex PCR, lists solely in-frame clones and lacks some. In the table there are roughly 23,000 clones, 77% of which are singletons. What was sequenced was CD4+ T cells from PBMCs, cultured in vitro. This sequence joins TRBV28 and TRBJ1-1; 8 bases are a match to TRBD1. The sequence was collected from a human donor in good health. The CDR3 sequence: CASTSPGGVNTEAFF. The CDR3 region has the DNA TGTGCCAGCACTTCGCCAGGGGGCGTGAACACTGAAGCTTTCTTT.